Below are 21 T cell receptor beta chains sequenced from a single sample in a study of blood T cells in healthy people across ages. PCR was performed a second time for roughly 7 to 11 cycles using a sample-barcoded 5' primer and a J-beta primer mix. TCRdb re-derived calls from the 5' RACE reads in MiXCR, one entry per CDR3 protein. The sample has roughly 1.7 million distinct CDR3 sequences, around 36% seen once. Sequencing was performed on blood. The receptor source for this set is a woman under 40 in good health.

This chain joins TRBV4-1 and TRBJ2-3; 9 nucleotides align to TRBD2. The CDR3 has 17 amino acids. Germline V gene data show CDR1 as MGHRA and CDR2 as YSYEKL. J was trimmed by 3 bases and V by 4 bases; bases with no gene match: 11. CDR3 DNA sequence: TGCGCCAGCAGCCCGGTTTTTGGAGCGGGAGGTACAGATACGCAGTATTTT. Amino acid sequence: CASSPVFGAGGTDTQYF.

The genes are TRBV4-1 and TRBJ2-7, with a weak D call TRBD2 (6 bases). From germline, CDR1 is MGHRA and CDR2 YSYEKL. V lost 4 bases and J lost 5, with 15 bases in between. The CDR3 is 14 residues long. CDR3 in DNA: TGCGCCAGCAGCCCCGGGCTCCGCGGGGACGAGCAGTACTTC. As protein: CASSPGLRGDEQYF.

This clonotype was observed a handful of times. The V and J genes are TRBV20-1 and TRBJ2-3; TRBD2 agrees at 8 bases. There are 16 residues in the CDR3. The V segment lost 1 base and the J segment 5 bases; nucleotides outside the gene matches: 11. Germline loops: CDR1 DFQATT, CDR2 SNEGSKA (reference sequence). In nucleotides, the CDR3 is TGCAGTGCTAGAGTACTTAGCGGGGTGCGTGTAGATACGCAGTATTTT. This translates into CSARVLSGVRVDTQYF.

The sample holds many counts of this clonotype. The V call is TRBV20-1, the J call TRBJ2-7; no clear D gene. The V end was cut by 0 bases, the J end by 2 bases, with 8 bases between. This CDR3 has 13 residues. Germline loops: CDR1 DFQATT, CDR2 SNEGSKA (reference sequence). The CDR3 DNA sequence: TGCAGTGCTAGAGATACGGTAACCTACGAGCAGTACTTC. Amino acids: CSARDTVTYEQYF.

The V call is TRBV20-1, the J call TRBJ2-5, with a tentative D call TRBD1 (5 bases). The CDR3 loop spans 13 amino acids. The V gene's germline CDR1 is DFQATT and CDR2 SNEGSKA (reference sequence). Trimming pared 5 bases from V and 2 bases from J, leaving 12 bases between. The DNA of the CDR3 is TGCAGTGCTGGAACAGGAACGCAAGAGACCCAGTACTTC. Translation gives CSAGTGTQETQYF.

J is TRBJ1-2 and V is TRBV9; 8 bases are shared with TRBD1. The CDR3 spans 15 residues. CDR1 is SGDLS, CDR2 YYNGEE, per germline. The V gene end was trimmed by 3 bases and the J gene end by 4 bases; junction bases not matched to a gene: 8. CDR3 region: CASSGTGNKAYGYTF. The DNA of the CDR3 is TGTGCCAGCAGCGGGACAGGGAATAAGGCCTATGGCTACACCTTC.

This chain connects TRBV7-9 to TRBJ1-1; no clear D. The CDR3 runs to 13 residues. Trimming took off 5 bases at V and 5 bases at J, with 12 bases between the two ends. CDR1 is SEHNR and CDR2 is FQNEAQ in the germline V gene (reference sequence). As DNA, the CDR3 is TGTGCCAGCAGCGCGACACTCCCAACTGAAGCTTTCTTT. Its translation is CASSATLPTEAFF. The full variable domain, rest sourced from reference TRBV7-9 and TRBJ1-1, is DTGVSQNPRHKITKRGQNVTFRCDPISEHNRLYWYRQTLGQGPEFLTYFQNEAQLEKSRLLSDRFSAERPKGSFSTLEIQRTEQGDSAMYLCASSATLPTEAFFGQGTRLTVV.

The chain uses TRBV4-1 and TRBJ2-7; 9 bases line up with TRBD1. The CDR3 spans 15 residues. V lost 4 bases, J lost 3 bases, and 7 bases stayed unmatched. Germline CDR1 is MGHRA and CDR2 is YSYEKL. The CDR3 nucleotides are TGCGCCAGCAGCCTAGTGGACAGGGGCGACTACGAGCAGTACTTC. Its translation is CASSLVDRGDYEQYF.

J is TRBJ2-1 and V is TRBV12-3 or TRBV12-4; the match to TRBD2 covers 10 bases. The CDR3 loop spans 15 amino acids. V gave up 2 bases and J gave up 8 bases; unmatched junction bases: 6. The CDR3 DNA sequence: TGTGCCAGCAGTTTAAGAAGCGGGGGGGCCGATGAGCAGTTCTTC. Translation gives CASSLRSGGADEQFF.

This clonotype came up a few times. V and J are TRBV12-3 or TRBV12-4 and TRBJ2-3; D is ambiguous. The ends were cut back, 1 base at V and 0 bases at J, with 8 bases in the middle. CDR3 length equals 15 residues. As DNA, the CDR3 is TGTGCCAGCAGTTTAGTTAGAGCCAGCACAGATACGCAGTATTTT. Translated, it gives CASSLVRASTDTQYF.

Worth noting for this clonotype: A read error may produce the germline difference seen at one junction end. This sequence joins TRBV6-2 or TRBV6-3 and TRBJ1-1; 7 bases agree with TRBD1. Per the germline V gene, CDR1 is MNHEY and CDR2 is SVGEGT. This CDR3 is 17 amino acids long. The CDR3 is CACSYSSRGELDTEAFF. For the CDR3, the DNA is TGTGCCTGCAGTTACTCGAGCAGGGGGGAATTGGACACTGAAGCTTTCTTT.

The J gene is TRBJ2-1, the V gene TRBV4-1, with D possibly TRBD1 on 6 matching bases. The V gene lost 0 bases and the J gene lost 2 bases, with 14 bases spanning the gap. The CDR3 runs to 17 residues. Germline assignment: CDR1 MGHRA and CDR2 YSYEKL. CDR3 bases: TGCGCCAGCAGCCAAGATGAAGGGGGAGCCGCCTACAATGAGCAGTTCTTC. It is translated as CASSQDEGGAAYNEQFF.

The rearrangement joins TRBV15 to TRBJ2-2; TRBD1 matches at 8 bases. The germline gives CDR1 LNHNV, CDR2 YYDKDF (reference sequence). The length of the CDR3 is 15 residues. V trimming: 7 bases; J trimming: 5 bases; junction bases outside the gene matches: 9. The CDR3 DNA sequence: TGTGCCACCAACCCTAGGACAGGGAATACCGGGGAGCTGTTTTTT. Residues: CATNPRTGNTGELFF.

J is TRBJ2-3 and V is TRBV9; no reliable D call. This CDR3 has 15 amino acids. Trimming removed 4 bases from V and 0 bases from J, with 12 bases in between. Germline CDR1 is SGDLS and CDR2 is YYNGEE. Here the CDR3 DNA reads TGTGCCAGCAGCCACGCGGCTGCTAGCACAGATACGCAGTATTTT. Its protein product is CASSHAAASTDTQYF.

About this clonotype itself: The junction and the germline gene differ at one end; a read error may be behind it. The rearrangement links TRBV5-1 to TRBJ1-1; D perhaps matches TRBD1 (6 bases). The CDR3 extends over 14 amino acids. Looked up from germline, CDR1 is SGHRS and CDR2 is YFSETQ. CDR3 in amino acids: CASSLRQANIEAFF. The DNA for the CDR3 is TGCGCCAGCAGCCTCCGACAGGCGAACATTGAAGCTTTCTTT.

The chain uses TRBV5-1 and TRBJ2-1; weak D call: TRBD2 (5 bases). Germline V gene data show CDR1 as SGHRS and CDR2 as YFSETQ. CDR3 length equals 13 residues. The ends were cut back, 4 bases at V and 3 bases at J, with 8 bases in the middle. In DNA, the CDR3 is TGCGCCAGCAGCCAAAGCGGCTACAATGAGCAGTTCTTC. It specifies CASSQSGYNEQFF. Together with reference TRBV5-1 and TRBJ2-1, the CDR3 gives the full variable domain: KAGVTQTPRYLIKTRGQQVTLSCSPISGHRSVSWYQQTPGQGLQFLFEYFSETQRNKGNFPGRFSGRQFSNSRSEMNVSTLELGDSALYLCASSQSGYNEQFFGPGTRLTVL.

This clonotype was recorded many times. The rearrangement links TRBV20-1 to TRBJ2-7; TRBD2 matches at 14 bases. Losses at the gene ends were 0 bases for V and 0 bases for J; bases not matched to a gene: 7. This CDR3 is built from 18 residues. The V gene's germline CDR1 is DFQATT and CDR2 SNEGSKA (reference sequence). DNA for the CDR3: TGCAGTGCTAGAGATCGACTAGCGGGAGGGAGGAGCTCCTACGAGCAGTACTTC. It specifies CSARDRLAGGRSSYEQYF.

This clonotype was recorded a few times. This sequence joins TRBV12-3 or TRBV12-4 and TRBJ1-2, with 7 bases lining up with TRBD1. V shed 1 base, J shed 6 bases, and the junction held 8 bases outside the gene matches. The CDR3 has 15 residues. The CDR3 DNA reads TGTGCCAGCAGTTTAGTCGTAGGGGGCTTGGATGGCTACACCTTC. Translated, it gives CASSLVVGGLDGYTF.

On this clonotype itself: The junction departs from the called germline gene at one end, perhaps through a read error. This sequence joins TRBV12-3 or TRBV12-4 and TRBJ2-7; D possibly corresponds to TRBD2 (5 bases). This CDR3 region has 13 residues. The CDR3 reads CSSGRGPAYEQYF. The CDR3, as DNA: TGTTCCAGCGGCCGAGGGCCCGCCTACGAGCAGTACTTC.

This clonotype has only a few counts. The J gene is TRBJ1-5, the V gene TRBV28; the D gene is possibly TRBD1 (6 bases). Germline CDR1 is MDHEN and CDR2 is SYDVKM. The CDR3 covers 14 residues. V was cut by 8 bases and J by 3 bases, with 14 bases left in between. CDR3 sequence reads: CASAAGVSNQPQHF. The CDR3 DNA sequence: TGTGCCAGCGCCGCAGGGGTTTCCAATCAGCCCCAGCATTTT.

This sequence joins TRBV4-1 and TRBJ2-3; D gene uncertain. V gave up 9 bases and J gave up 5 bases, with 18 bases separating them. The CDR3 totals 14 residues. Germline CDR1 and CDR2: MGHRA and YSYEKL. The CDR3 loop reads CARRALVAIDTQYF. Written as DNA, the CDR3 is TGCGCCAGACGGGCGCTCGTAGCTATAGATACGCAGTATTTT.